The clone carrying this TCR beta chain was seen a handful of times. The data derive from a study of blood T cells in healthy people across ages. This CDR3 comprises 15 residues. The V and J ends lost 5 bases and 8 bases, in that order; junction bases with no gene match: 8. Germline CDR1 MNHEY, CDR2 SVGAGI. The second PCR ran 7 to 11 cycles with a sample-barcoded 5' primer and J-beta primers. MiXCR was run by TCRdb on the 5' RACE reads, yielding one entry per CDR3 protein. The data hold about 600,000 distinct CDR3 sequences, with more than 45% observed a single time. No fewer than 6 million PBMCs went into each sample. Each sample yielded at least 5 micrograms of PBMC total RNA.

The material sequenced was blood. The receptor was isolated from a man at least 80 years old in good health. The chain has TRBV6-5 and TRBJ1-4; TRBD1 agrees at 10 bases. CDR3 region: CASSHYDRGQEKLFF. The CDR3 DNA follows: TGTGCCAGCAGTCACTACGACAGGGGGCAGGAAAAACTGTTTTTT.